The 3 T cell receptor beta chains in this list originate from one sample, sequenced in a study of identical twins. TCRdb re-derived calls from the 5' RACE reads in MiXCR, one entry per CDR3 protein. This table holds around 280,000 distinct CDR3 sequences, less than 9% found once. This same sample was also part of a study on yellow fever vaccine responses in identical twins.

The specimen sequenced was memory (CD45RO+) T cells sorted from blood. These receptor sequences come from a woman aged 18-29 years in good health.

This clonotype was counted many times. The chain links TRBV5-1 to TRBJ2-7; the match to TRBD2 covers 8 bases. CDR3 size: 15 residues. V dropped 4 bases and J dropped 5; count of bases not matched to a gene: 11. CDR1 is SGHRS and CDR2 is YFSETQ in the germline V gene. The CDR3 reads CASSQQGLARHEQYF. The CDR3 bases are TGCGCCAGCAGCCAACAAGGACTAGCAAGGCACGAGCAGTACTTC. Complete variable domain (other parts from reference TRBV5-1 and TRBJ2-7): KAGVTQTPRYLIKTRGQQVTLSCSPISGHRSVSWYQQTPGQGLQFLFEYFSETQRNKGNFPGRFSGRQFSNSRSEMNVSTLELGDSALYLCASSQQGLARHEQYFGPGTRLTVT.

The CDR3 reads CASSNQGAPGELFF. In DNA, the CDR3 is TGTGCCAGTAGCAATCAGGGGGCCCCCGGGGAGCTGTTTTTT. This chain links TRBV19 with TRBJ2-2; the match to TRBD1 covers 8 bases. Trimming at V came to 6 bases and at J to 6 bases, leaving 6 bases not matched to a gene. The CDR3 loop spans 14 amino acids. Germline V gene lookup returns CDR1 LNHDA and CDR2 SQIVND (reference sequence).

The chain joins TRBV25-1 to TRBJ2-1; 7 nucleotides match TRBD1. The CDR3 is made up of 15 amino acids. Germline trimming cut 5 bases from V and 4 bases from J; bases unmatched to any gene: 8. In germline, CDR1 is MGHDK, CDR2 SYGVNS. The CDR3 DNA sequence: TGTGCCAGCAGTAATTCGGGACAGCTATACAATGAGCAGTTCTTC. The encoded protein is CASSNSGQLYNEQFF.